The clone carrying this TCR beta chain showed up many times. This sample stems from a study of molecular identifiers for immune sequencing clone quantification. TCRdb used MiXCR to reprocess the PCR reads, holding one entry per CDR3 protein. Of some 680,000 distinct CDR3 sequences listed, around 25% are singletons. V was pared by 0 bases and J by 6 bases, with 5 bases between. The CDR3 runs 12 residues. Germline V CDR1 and CDR2: MDHEN, SYDVKM. V and J are TRBV28 and TRBJ1-1, with D unresolved. The TCR comes from a human donor in good health. Some libraries in this study had Jurkat cell RNA spiked in. What was sequenced was naive CD8+ T cells from blood, with Jurkat cell RNA spiked in. Subset: FACS-sorted CD8+CD4-CCR7+CD45RA+ naive T cells. The CDR3 is CASSLWQAEAFF. The CDR3 nucleotides are TGTGCCAGCAGTTTATGGCAGGCTGAAGCTTTCTTT.